The entry that follows covers one T cell receptor beta chain sequence. No cognate antigen has been identified for it. No clone much larger than this one lies a single base away; base qualities are absent. This specimen belongs to a study of T cell repertoires and HLA-DP antigens (dated by TCRdb to 2016 to 2019). Background on the whole study: Using HeLa cells transduced to present allogeneic HLA-DP, the study set up an in vitro model of CD4+ T cell alloreactivity. The two alloantigens modelled structurally similar versus dissimilar alloantigens, differing from self at one and nine to ten peptide-binding groove amino acids, respectively. Of the three donors, two were male and one was female, and their ages ranged from the 18-to-29 age band up to the 60-to-69 age band. Average DNA input was roughly 220 ng for sorted CD137+CD4+ samples, compared with 1,200 ng for pre-culture CD4+ samples. Broader findings and caveats from the paper: Sorted CD137+ cells showed similar clonality against both alloantigens, at 0.35 to 0.4, which was much higher than the roughly 0.04 seen in pre-culture samples. Clones undetected before culture had an average cumulative frequency of about 35% against one allele versus 50.6% against the other. Naive and memory CD4+ repertoires were not analysed separately. Limitations were identified as the inclusion of only a few donors, the use of a non-physiological HeLa antigen-presenting system, and the use of total CD4+ responder cells.

Untouched CD4+ T cells were isolated from Ficoll-separated PBMC through negative selection with magnetic beads, and an average purity of 97.7% was reached. Untouched CD4+ T cells were isolated from Ficoll-separated PBMC with magnetic beads, reaching around 98% purity with negligible CD8+ contamination. Peripheral blood mononuclear cells came from the buffy coats of a few healthy blood donors, who served as the study's donors. CMV seronegative status was shared by all three donors. Genomic DNA was extracted with the DNeasy Blood & Tissue Kit. Genomic DNA from sorted CD137+CD4+ cells and from pre-culture CD4+ baseline samples of each subject was subjected to TCRB sequencing. The CDR3 goes from the cysteine to the phenylalanine over 16 residues. Only CDR3 DNA remains: 48 bases, in frame from the first base. From a lookup of the germline V gene (reference sequence), CDR1 and CDR2 are LNHDA and SQIVND. Trimming accounts for 6 bases at V and 0 bases at J, while the number of junction bases matched to no gene is 4.

The immunoSEQ multiplex PCR, with forward primers for 54 TRBV segments and reverse primers for 13 TRBJ segments, was used to amplify TCRB CDR3 regions. For pre-culture CD4+ samples, sequencing was done at deep resolution with a target of a few hundred thousand T cell genomes. Sequencing of amplicons was performed on an Illumina HiSeq System, and 87 bp reads covering the CDR3 were generated. In the source study's methods: PCR and sequencing errors in the reads were corrected, and CDR3 regions were defined by aligning to IMGT reference sequences. Synthetic template pools were used to estimate template counts and unique rearrangement counts. Clonality was computed as 1 minus Pielou's evenness. The Daley-Smith estimator was used to estimate richness. Morisita's index served as the measure of repertoire overlap. Clones found in cultured samples but undetected in the pre-culture repertoire of the corresponding donor were defined as low-abundance clones. What TCRdb holds here is the immuneACCESS table cut down to in-frame rearrangements. Part of the clones is not present; checked against another copy, under half of the missing clones reflect an unresolved V gene, and the others are unexplained. V, J and clone size derive from that table, while D and trimming were established from the DNA sequence. The sample includes approximately 100,000 clones, with around nine tenths observed a single time. Together, the top ten hold 1.7% of the sample.

Material: CD4+ T cells from PBMCs. The sequence derives from a man aged 45-65 years in good health and CMV-seronegative. The V and J genes are TRBV19 and TRBJ2-6; TRBD1 fits 8 bases in the junction. The CDR3 protein: CASRQGESSGANVLTF. The DNA is as follows: TGTGCCAGTAGACAGGGGGAGAGCTCTGGGGCCAACGTCCTGACTTTC.